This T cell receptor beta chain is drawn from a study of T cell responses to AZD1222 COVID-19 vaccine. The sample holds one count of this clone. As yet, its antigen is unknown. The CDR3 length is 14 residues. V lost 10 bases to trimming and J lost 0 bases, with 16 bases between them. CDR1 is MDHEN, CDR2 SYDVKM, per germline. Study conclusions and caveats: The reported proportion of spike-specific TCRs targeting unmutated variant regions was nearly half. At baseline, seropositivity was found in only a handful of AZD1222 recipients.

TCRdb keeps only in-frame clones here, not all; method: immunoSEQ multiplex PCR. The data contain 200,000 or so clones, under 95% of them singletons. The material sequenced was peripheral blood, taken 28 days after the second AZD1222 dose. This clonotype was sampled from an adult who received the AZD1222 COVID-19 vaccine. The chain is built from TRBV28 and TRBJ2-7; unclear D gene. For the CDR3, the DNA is TGTGCCACCCGTCCCCAGCTTAGCTCCTACGAGCAGTACTTC. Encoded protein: CATRPQLSSYEQYF.